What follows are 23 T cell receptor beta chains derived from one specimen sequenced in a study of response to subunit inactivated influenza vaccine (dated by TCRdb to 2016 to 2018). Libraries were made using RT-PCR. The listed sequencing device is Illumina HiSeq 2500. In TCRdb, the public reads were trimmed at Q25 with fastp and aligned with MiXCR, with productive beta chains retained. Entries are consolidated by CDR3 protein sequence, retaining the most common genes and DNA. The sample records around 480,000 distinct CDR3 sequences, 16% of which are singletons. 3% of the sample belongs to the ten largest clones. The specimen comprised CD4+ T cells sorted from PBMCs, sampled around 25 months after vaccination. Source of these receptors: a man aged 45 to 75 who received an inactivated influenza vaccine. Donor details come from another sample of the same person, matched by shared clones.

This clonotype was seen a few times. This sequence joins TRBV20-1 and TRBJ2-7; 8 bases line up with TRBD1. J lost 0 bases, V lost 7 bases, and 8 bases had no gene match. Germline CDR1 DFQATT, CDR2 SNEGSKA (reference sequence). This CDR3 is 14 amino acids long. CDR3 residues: CSVLWTGSSYEQYF. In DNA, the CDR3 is TGCAGTGTACTTTGGACAGGGAGCTCCTACGAGCAGTACTTC.

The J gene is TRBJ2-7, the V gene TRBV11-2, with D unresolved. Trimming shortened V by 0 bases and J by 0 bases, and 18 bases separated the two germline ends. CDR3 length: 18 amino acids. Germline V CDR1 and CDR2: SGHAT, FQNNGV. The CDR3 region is CASSLEAGRSVNSYEQYF. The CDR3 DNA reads TGTGCCAGCAGCTTAGAAGCAGGACGGAGCGTTAACTCCTACGAGCAGTACTTC. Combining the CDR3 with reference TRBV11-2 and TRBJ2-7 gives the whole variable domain EAGVAQSPRYKIIEKRQSVAFWCNPISGHATLYWYQQILGQGPKLLIQFQNNGVVDDSQLPKDRFSAERLKGVDSTLKIQPAKLEDSAVYLCASSLEAGRSVNSYEQYFGPGTRLTVT.

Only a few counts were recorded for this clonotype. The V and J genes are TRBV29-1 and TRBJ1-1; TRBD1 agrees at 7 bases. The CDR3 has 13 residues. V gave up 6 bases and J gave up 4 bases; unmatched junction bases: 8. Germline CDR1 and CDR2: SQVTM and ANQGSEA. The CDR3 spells CSVSLGTATEAFF. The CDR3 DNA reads TGCAGCGTATCCCTAGGGACAGCCACTGAAGCTTTCTTT.

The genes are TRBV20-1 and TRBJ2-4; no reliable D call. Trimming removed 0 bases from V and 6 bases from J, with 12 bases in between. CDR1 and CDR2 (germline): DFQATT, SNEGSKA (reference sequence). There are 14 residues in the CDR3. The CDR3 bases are TGCAGTGCTAGAGATGCGCAGAGAGTAAACATTCAGTACTTC. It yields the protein CSARDAQRVNIQYF.

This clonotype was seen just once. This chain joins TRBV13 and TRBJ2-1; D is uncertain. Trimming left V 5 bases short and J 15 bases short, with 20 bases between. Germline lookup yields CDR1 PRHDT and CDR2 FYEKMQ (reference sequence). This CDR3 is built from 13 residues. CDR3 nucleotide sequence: TGTGCCAGCAGCACGACGCCCATGGGTCTTCCGTTCTTC. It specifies CASSTTPMGLPFF.

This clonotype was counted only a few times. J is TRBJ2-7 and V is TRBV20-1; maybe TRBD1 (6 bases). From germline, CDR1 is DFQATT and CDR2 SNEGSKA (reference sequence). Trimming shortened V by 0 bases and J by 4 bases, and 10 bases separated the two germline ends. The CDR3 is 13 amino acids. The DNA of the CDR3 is TGCAGTGCTAGAGAGGGGGCAAATTACGAGCAGTACTTC. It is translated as CSAREGANYEQYF.

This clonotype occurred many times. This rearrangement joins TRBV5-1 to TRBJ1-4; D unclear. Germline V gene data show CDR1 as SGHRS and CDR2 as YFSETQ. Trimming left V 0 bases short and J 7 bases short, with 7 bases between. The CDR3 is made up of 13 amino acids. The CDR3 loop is CASSLGASEKLFF. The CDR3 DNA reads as TGCGCCAGCAGCTTGGGGGCAAGTGAAAAACTGTTTTTT.

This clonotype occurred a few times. DNA of the CDR3: TGTGCCAGCAGCTTAGACAGGGGGCTCAACGGCTACACCTTC. This gives the protein CASSLDRGLNGYTF. This rearrangement joins TRBV7-9 to TRBJ1-2, with 9 bases aligning to TRBD1. The CDR3 contains 14 residues. The germline V gene encodes CDR1 SEHNR and CDR2 FQNEAQ (reference sequence). With 1 base clipped from V and 8 bases from J, the junction kept 5 bases outside the gene matches.

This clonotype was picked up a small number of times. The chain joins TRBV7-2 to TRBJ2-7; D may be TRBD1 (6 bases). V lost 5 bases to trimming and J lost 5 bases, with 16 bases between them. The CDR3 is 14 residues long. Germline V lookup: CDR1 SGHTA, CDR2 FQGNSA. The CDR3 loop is CASSTALQGNEQYF. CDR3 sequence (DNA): TGTGCCAGCAGCACCGCCTTACAGGGAAACGAGCAGTACTTC.

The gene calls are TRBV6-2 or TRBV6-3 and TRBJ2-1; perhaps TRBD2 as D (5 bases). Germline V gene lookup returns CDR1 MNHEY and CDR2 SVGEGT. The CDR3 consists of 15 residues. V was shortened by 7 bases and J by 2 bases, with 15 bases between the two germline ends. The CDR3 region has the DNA TGTGCCAGCACCCCGAGAGGGAGTCCCTACAATGAGCAGTTCTTC. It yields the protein CASTPRGSPYNEQFF.

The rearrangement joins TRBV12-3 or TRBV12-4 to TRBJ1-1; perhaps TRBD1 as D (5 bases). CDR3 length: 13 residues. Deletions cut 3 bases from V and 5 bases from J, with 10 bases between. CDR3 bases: TGTGCCAGCAGTTTTTACGGGGGGACTGAAGCTTTCTTT. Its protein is CASSFYGGTEAFF.

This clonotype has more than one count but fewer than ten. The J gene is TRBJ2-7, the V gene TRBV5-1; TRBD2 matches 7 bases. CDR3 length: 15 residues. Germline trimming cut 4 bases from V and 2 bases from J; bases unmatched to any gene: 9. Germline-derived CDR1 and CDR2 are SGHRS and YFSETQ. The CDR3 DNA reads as TGCGCCAGCAGCATCCACACTAGCGATCCCTACGAGCAGTACTTC. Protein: CASSIHTSDPYEQYF.

This chain's CDR3 is CASSPGLAGGRGEQFF. The CDR3 bases are TGTGCCAGCAGTCCCGGACTAGCGGGAGGCCGGGGGGAGCAGTTCTTC. This sequence joins TRBV2 and TRBJ2-1, with 14 nucleotides matching TRBD2. After removal of 5 bases from V and 10 bases from J, the junction contained 10 bases not matched to a gene. Germline V gene lookup returns CDR1 SNHLY and CDR2 FYNNEI. CDR3 length: 16 residues.

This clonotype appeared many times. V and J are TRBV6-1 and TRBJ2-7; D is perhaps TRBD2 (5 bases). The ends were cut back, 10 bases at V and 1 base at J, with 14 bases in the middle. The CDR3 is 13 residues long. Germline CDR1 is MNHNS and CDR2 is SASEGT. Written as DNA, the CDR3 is TGTGCCACCTTCGGGATCGGGTCCTACGAGCAGTACTTC. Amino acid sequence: CATFGIGSYEQYF.

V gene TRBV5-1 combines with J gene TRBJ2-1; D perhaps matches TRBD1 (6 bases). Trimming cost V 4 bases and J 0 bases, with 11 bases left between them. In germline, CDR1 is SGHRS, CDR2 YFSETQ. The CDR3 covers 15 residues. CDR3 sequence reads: CASSAGDISYNEQFF. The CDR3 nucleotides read TGCGCCAGCAGCGCCGGGGACATCTCCTACAATGAGCAGTTCTTC.

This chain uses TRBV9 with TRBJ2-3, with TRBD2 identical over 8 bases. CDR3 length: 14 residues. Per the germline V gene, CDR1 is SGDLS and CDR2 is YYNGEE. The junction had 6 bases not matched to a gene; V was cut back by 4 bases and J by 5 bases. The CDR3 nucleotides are TGTGCCAGCAGCCCCCCCGGGACTAGAGATACGCAGTATTTT. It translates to CASSPPGTRDTQYF. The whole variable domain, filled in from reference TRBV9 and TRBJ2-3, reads DSGVTQTPKHLITATGQRVTLRCSPRSGDLSVYWYQQSLDQGLQFLIQYYNGEERAKGNILERFSAQQFPDLHSELNLSSLELGDSALYFCASSPPGTRDTQYFGPGTRLTVL.

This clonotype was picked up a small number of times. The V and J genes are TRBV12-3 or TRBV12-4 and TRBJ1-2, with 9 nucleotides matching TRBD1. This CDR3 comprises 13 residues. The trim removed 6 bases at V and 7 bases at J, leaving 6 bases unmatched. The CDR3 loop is CASRKTGGVGYTF. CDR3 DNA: TGTGCCAGCAGAAAGACAGGGGGAGTTGGCTACACCTTC.

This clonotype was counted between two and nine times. Here the CDR3 reads CASSSAGTMNSPLHF. The DNA of the CDR3 is TGTGCCAGCAGTTCCGCCGGGACTATGAATTCACCCCTCCACTTT. The chain carries TRBV12-3 or TRBV12-4 and TRBJ1-6; maybe TRBD1 (5 bases). Trimming took off 4 bases at V and 7 bases at J, with 14 bases between the two ends. The CDR3 has 15 residues.

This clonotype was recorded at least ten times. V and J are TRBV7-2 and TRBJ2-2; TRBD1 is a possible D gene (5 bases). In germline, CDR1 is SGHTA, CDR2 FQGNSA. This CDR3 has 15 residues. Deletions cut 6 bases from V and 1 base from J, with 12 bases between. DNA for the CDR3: TGTGCCAGCAGTCGAGACAGCAAGAACACCGGGGAGCTGTTTTTT. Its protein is CASSRDSKNTGELFF. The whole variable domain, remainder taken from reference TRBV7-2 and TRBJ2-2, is GAGVSQSPSNKVTEKGKDVELRCDPISGHTALYWYRQSLGQGLEFLIYFQGNSAPDKSGLPSDRFSAERTGGSVSTLTIQRTQQEDSAVYLCASSRDSKNTGELFFGEGSRLTVL.

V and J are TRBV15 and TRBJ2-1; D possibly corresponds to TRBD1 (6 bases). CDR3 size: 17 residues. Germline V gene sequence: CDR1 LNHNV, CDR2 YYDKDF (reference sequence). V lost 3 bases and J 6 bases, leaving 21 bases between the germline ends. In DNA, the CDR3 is TGTGCCACCAGCAGCGCCCCTGGGGGCGCAGGAACCAATGAGCAGTTCTTC. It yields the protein CATSSAPGGAGTNEQFF.

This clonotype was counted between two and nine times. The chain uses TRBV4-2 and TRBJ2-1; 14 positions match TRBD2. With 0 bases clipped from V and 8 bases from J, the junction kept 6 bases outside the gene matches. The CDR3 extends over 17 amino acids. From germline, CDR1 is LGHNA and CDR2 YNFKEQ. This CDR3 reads CASSQDLRLAGGDEQFF. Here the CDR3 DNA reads TGTGCCAGCAGCCAAGACTTACGACTAGCGGGGGGGGATGAGCAGTTCTTC.

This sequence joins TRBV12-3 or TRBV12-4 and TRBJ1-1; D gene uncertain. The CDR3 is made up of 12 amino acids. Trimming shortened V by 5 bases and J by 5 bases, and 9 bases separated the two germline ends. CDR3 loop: CASSVHLTEAFF. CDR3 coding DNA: TGTGCCAGCAGTGTGCACTTGACTGAAGCTTTCTTT.

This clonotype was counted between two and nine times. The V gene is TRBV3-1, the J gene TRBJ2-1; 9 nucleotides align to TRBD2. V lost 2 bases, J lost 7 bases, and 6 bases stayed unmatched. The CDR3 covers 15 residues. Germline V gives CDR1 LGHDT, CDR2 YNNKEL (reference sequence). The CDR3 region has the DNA TGTGCCAGCAGCCAAACGACTAGCGGAGGGAATGAGCAGTTCTTC. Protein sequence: CASSQTTSGGNEQFF.